The T cell receptor (beta chain) described here comes from a study of blood T cell repertoires in COVID-19. Study as a whole: Sample material is recorded as cDNA or gDNA derived from T cells, B-cell-depleted T cells, or PBMCs.

CDR1 is KGHSH and CDR2 is LQKENI in the germline V gene. The CDR3 runs to 14 residues. After removal of 4 bases from V and 1 base from J, the junction contained 3 bases not matched to a gene. Authors' processing steps: It was from reference gene primer amplification that nucleated cell counts were estimated. Produced via immunoSEQ multiplex PCR; TCRdb's table is partial and in-frame only. V and J calls and clone size come straight from that table; D and trimming were deduced from the DNA. This sample has a few hundred thousand clones, with approximately 78% found just once. The sequence derives from a woman over 75 with acute or convalescent COVID-19. The chain recombines TRBV18 with TRBJ1-1, with 7 bases aligning to TRBD1. The sample consisted of peripheral blood. DNA for the CDR3: TGTGCCAGCTCACTCGCAGGGGGGAACACTGAAGCTTTCTTT. It translates to CASSLAGGNTEAFF.